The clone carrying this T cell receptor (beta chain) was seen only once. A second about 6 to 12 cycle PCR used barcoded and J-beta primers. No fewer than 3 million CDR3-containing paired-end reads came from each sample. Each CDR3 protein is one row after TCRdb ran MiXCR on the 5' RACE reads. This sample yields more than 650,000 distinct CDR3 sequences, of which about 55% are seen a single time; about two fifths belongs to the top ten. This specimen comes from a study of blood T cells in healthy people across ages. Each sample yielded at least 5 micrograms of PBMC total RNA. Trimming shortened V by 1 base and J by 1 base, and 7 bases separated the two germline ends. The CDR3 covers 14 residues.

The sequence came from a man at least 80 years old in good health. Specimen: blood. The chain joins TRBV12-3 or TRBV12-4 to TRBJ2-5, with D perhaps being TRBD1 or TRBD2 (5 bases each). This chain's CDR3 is CASSLVGAQETQYF. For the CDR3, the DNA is TGTGCCAGCAGTTTAGTCGGGGCCCAAGAGACCCAGTACTTC.